Listed here are 15 T cell receptor beta chains from one sample, sequenced in a study of T cells in Graves' hyperthyroidism and ophthalmopathy. From RNA transcripts, TCR beta CDR3 regions were amplified. Researchers ran a first-round RT-PCR on the TCR CDR3 using the HTBI primer set. TCRdb analysed the multiplex PCR reads with MiXCR anew, one entry per CDR3 protein. The sample shows hundreds of thousands of distinct CDR3 sequences, around 22% of them seen only once. The sample was blood. The source is a woman in her twenties or thirties with Graves' ophthalmopathy.

This clonotype was counted only a few times. The chain links TRBV10-3 to TRBJ2-7; D perhaps matches TRBD1 (5 bases). Trimming stripped 3 bases from V and 3 bases from J, with 9 bases between. The germline V gene has CDR1 ENHRY and CDR2 SYGVKD. The CDR3 has 13 residues. The CDR3 region has the DNA TGTGCCATCAGTGACCCAGGGATCTACGAGCAGTACTTC. The encoded protein is CAISDPGIYEQYF.

This clonotype has ten or more counts. This chain uses TRBV4-1 with TRBJ2-2; 8 positions match TRBD2. CDR1 is MGHRA and CDR2 is YSYEKL in the germline V gene. There are 19 residues in the CDR3. The ends lost 2 bases at V and 4 bases at J; junction bases unmatched: 15. CDR3 sequence reads: CASSQSLSGSGEVTGELFF. In DNA form, the CDR3 reads TGCGCCAGCAGCCAATCCCTCTCGGGTAGCGGGGAGGTCACCGGGGAGCTGTTTTTT.

This clonotype was detected ten times or more. The chain employs TRBV11-2 and TRBJ2-5, with TRBD2 as a possible D gene (6 bases). Germline V CDR1 and CDR2: SGHAT, FQNNGV. The CDR3 runs 17 residues. Trimming removed 5 bases at V and 2 bases at J, with 21 bases between. This CDR3 is CASSPQGAGAYQETQYF. CDR3 nucleotides: TGTGCCAGCAGCCCGCAGGGAGCGGGTGCTTATCAAGAGACCCAGTACTTC. The variable domain in full, completed from reference TRBV11-2 and TRBJ2-5, reads EAGVAQSPRYKIIEKRQSVAFWCNPISGHATLYWYQQILGQGPKLLIQFQNNGVVDDSQLPKDRFSAERLKGVDSTLKIQPAKLEDSAVYLCASSPQGAGAYQETQYFGPGTRLLVL.

This chain uses TRBV4-1 with TRBJ1-1; D perhaps matches TRBD1 (5 bases). CDR3 length equals 16 residues. The V gene lost 1 base and the J gene lost 0 bases, with 12 bases spanning the gap. Per the germline V gene, CDR1 is MGHRA and CDR2 is YSYEKL. In DNA, the CDR3 is TGCGCCAGCAGCCAAGGGGGGATTAGCCTGAACACTGAAGCTTTCTTT. It yields the protein CASSQGGISLNTEAFF.

This clonotype was seen repeatedly, ten times or more. The chain uses TRBV2 and TRBJ1-5; D might be TRBD1 (6 bases). Between the trimmed V and J ends, which lost 8 bases and 0 bases, there was a span of 14 bases. This CDR3 region has 15 residues. The germline CDR1 and CDR2 sequences are SNHLY and FYNNEI. The CDR3 region is CASRDNDYSNQPQHF. In nucleotides, the CDR3 is TGTGCCAGCCGGGACAATGACTATAGCAATCAGCCCCAGCATTTT.

This clonotype was detected many times. The genes are TRBV7-3 and TRBJ2-7; 7 bases match TRBD2. With 5 bases clipped from V and 0 bases from J, the junction kept 7 bases outside the gene matches. The CDR3 is 15 residues long. Germline V CDR1 and CDR2: SGHTA, FQGTGA. CDR3 bases: TGTGCCAGCAGCCCCCGCGGCGGGAGCTCCTACGAGCAGTACTTC. This gives the protein CASSPRGGSSYEQYF. Supplemented by reference TRBV7-3 and TRBJ2-7, the full variable domain reads GAGVSQTPSNKVTEKGKYVELRCDPISGHTALYWYRQSLGQGPEFLIYFQGTGAADDSGLPNDRFFAVRPEGSVSTLKIQRTERGDSAVYLCASSPRGGSSYEQYFGPGTRLTVT.

In this sample, this clonotype turned up once. This rearrangement joins TRBV6-1 to TRBJ1-4; 7 nucleotides line up with TRBD1. The V gene's germline CDR1 is MNHNS and CDR2 SASEGT. The V gene end was trimmed by 0 bases and the J gene end by 6 bases; junction bases not matched to a gene: 7. This CDR3 is built from 16 residues. The CDR3 here is CASSEAGRGLYEKLFF. CDR3 in DNA: TGTGCCAGCAGTGAAGCTGGGAGGGGGCTCTATGAAAAACTGTTTTTT.

The rearrangement links TRBV6-2 or TRBV6-3 to TRBJ2-5; TRBD2 matches 8 bases. The CDR3 consists of 14 residues. Per the germline V gene, CDR1 is MNHEY and CDR2 is SVGEGT. J lost 2 bases, V lost 7 bases, and 6 bases had no gene match. The CDR3 nucleotides are TGTGCCAGCATCCTAGCGGGCGCGCAAGAGACCCAGTACTTC. The encoded protein is CASILAGAQETQYF.

This clonotype was found many times. Here the CDR3 reads CASNMELATQETQYF. The DNA of the CDR3 is TGTGCCAGTAACATGGAGCTAGCCACGCAAGAGACCCAGTACTTC. The chain employs TRBV19 and TRBJ2-5; possible D gene TRBD2, 5 bases. V lost 7 bases and J lost 2, with 17 bases in between. Germline lookup yields CDR1 LNHDA and CDR2 SQIVND (reference sequence). This CDR3 is built from 15 residues.

This clonotype was recorded a few times. A much larger clone differs from this one at a single base, so this may be a read error. The CDR3 ends on some other residue instead of the conserved phenylalanine or tryptophan, so this is likely a read error. The rearrangement joins TRBV7-2 to TRBJ2-5, with unresolved D. This CDR3 is 13 amino acids long. Germline V gene data show CDR1 as SGHTA and CDR2 as FQGNSA. Trimming pared 0 bases from V and 4 bases from J, leaving 6 bases between. CDR3 sequence (DNA): TGTGCCAGCAGCTTAGCTAGTCGAGAGACCCAGTACCTC. Translating gives CASSLASRETQYL.

This clonotype occurred many times. The CDR3 spells CASSVTSGFSNYGYTF. The CDR3 DNA reads TGTGCCAGCAGTGTTACCAGCGGGTTCTCCAACTATGGCTACACCTTC. The chain is built from TRBV2 and TRBJ1-2; D gene uncertain. This CDR3 is built from 16 residues. Germline V lookup: CDR1 SNHLY, CDR2 FYNNEI. V was shortened by 4 bases and J by 2 bases, with 17 bases between the two germline ends.

This chain uses TRBV6-2 or TRBV6-3 with TRBJ2-7; 14 bases match TRBD2. The CDR3 length is 19 residues. Trimming removed 0 bases from V and 0 bases from J; junction bases left unmatched: 7. Looked up from germline, CDR1 is MNHEY and CDR2 is SVGEGT. CDR3 bases: TGTGCCAGCAGTTACTCTGGACTAGCGGGAGGCCAATTCTCCTACGAGCAGTACTTC. Amino acid sequence: CASSYSGLAGGQFSYEQYF.

This clonotype was seen only a few times. This chain uses TRBV20-1 with TRBJ1-1, with 7 nucleotides matching TRBD1. Germline lookup yields CDR1 DFQATT and CDR2 SNEGSKA (reference sequence). The CDR3 has 12 residues. V dropped 6 bases and J dropped 4; count of bases not matched to a gene: 5. The CDR3 loop is CSAKRGRTEAFF. The CDR3 DNA follows: TGCAGTGCAAAAAGGGGGCGCACTGAAGCTTTCTTT.

As regards this clonotype: Germline is not matched at one junction end, which may reflect a read error. The chain combines TRBV27 with TRBJ1-1; no clear D gene. This CDR3 is built from 14 residues. Germline CDR1 reads MNHEY; CDR2 reads SMNVEV (reference sequence). CDR3 sequence (DNA): TGTGCCGGCAGCTTCTCCGGACGGAACACTGAAGCTTTCTTT. Protein sequence: CAGSFSGRNTEAFF.

The chain combines TRBV5-1 with TRBJ1-5, with 11 bases identical to TRBD1. The V segment lost 3 bases and the J segment 5 bases; nucleotides outside the gene matches: 4. The CDR3 covers 15 residues. Germline loops: CDR1 SGHRS, CDR2 YFSETQ. CDR3 sequence: CASSWTGGGDQPQHF. The CDR3 coding sequence is TGCGCCAGCAGCTGGACAGGGGGCGGCGATCAGCCCCAGCATTTT.